The clone carrying this T cell receptor (beta chain) was seen ten or more times. Its antigen is undetermined. Germline V gene lookup returns CDR1 DFQATT and CDR2 SNEGSKA (reference sequence). Trimming left V 3 bases short and J 8 bases short, with 21 bases between. The CDR3 is 15 amino acids. The data are from a study of blood T cells in healthy people across ages. Regarding the study as a whole: A strong correlation between TCR beta diversity and naive T cell percentage was seen.

Sample-barcoded 5' priming and a J-beta primer mix drove a second PCR of roughly 6 to 12 cycles. Any given sample supplied a minimum of 3 million CDR3-containing paired-end reads. A single record per CDR3 protein comes from TCRdb applying MiXCR to the 5' RACE reads. The sample records hundreds of thousands of distinct CDR3 sequences, 56% being singletons. Total RNA, at least 5 micrograms per sample, was extracted from PBMCs. The sequencing sample was made of blood. The gene calls are TRBV20-1 and TRBJ2-3; D possibly corresponds to TRBD2 (5 bases). This clonotype originated in a middle-aged man in good health. CDR3: CSASAAGIWGVTQYF. As DNA, the CDR3 is TGCAGTGCTAGTGCGGCCGGGATCTGGGGAGTTACGCAGTATTTT.